This T cell receptor (beta chain) was retrieved from a study of blood T cell repertoires in COVID-19. On the study more broadly: Samples came from the United States, Italy and Spain, spanning acute and convalescent COVID-19. PBMCs, B-cell-depleted T cells, or T cells were the source of the cDNA or gDNA that made up the material.

In the original workflow: Amplification of reference gene primers was used by the study to estimate nucleated cell counts. Sequencing used immunoSEQ multiplex PCR; TCRdb keeps in-frame clones, though not all of them. That table is the source of V, J and clone size, and D and trimming were worked out from the DNA. This sample has some 9,200 clones, with more than 85% found just once. The germline CDR1 and CDR2 sequences are SGDLS and YYNGEE. V dropped 4 bases and J dropped 2; count of bases not matched to a gene: 4. This CDR3 is built from 15 residues. The sequencing input was peripheral blood. The origin of this receptor is a woman between 50 and 59 years old with active COVID-19. The chain employs TRBV9 and TRBJ2-1, with TRBD2 matching over 9 bases. The CDR3 protein is CASSQAGGTYNEQFF. The CDR3 region has the DNA TGTGCCAGCAGCCAAGCGGGAGGTACCTACAATGAGCAGTTCTTC.